This T cell receptor (beta chain) was recorded in a study of T cells in tuberculosis. Sequencing was performed with immunoSEQ multiplex PCR; in TCRdb, only in-frame clones are kept and a portion is missing. The sample contains tens of thousands of clones, around 90% of which appear only once. The germline CDR1 and CDR2 sequences are MNHEY and SVGAGI. The J segment lost 7 bases and the V segment lost 2 bases, leaving 10 bases of the junction unmatched. CDR3 size: 15 residues. As for this clone: The antigen remains undetermined.

Adolescents were screened for latent TB by skin test and IGRA. Study outcomes and limitations: Smaller alpha distances in active tuberculosis partly reflected shorter CDR3-alpha lengths. Cases with active tuberculosis were adults, while controls were adolescents. GEM motif frequencies gave 60% to 70% accuracy; the GMM repertoire gave 85% to 90%.

Specimen: PBMCs. The sequence came from a donor aged 10-29 years with latent tuberculosis or without tuberculosis infection. Some clones in this sample may be carry-over from other donors' samples. V gene TRBV6-5 combines with J gene TRBJ1-1; 7 positions agree with TRBD1. The CDR3 reads CASSYRMAGGDEAFF. The CDR3 DNA reads as TGTGCCAGCAGTTACCGAATGGCAGGGGGTGATGAAGCTTTCTTT.